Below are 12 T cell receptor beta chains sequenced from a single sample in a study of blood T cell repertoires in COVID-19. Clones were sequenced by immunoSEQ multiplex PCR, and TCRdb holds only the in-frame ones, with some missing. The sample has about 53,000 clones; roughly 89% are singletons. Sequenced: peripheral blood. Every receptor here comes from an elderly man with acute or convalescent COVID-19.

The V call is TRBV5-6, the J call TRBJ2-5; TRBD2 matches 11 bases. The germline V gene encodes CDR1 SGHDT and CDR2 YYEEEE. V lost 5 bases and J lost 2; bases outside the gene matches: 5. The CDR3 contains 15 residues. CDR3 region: CASSALAGGQETQYF. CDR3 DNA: TGTGCCAGCAGTGCTCTAGCGGGGGGACAAGAGACCCAGTACTTC.

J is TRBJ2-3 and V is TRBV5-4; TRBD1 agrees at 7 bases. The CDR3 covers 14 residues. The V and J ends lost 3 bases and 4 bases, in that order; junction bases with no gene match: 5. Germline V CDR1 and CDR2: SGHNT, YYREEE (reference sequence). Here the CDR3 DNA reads TGTGCCAGCAGCTCCGGGACAGAACCAGATACGCAGTATTTT. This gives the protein CASSSGTEPDTQYF.

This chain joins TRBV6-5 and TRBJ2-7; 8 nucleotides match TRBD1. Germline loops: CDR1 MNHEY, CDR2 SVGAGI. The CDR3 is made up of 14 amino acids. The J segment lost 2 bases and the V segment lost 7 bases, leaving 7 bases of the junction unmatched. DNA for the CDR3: TGTGCCAGCACTGGACAGGGCAGGGCCTACGAGCAGTACTTC. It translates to CASTGQGRAYEQYF.

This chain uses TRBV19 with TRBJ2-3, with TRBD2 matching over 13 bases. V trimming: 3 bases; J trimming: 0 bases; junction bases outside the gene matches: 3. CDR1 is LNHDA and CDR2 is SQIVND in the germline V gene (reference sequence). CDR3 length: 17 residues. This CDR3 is CASSMGTSGASTDTQYF. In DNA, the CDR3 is TGTGCCAGTAGTATGGGGACTAGCGGGGCTAGCACAGATACGCAGTATTTT.

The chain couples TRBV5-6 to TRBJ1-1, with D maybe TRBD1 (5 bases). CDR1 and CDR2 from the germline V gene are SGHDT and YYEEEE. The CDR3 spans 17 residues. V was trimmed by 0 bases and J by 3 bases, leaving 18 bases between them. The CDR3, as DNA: TGTGCCAGCAGCTTGGTGGGACTCCCATCATATGACACTGAAGCTTTCTTT. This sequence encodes CASSLVGLPSYDTEAFF.

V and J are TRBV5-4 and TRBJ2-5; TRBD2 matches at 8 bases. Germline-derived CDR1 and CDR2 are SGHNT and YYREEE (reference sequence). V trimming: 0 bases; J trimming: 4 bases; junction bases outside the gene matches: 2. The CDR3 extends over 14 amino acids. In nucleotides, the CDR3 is TGTGCCAGCAGCTTGGAACTAGCGGTAGAGACCCAGTACTTC. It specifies CASSLELAVETQYF. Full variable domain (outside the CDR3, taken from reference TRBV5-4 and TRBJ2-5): ETGVTQSPTHLIKTRGQQVTLRCSSQSGHNTVSWYQQALGQGPQFIFQYYREEENGRGNFPPRFSGLQFPNYSSELNVNALELDDSALYLCASSLELAVETQYFGPGTRLLVL.

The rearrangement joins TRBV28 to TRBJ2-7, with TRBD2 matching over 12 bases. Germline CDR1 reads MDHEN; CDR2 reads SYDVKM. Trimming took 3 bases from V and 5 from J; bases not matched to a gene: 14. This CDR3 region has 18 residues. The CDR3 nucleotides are TGTGCCAGCAGTTTGCCCCTAGCGGGGGGGCCGCAGGGCGACGAGCAGTACTTC. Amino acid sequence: CASSLPLAGGPQGDEQYF.

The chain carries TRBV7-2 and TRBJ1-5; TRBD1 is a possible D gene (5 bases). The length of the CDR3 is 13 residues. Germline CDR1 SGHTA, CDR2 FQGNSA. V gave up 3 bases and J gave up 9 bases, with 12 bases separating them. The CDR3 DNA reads TGTGCCAGCAGCTTGGGGACTTATGCGCCCCAGCATTTT. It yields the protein CASSLGTYAPQHF.

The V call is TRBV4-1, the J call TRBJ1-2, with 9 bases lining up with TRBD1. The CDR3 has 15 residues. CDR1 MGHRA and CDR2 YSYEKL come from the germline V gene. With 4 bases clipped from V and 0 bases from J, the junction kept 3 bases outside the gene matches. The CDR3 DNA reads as TGCGCCAGCAGCCCGGGACAGGGTCCTAACTATGGCTACACCTTC. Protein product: CASSPGQGPNYGYTF.

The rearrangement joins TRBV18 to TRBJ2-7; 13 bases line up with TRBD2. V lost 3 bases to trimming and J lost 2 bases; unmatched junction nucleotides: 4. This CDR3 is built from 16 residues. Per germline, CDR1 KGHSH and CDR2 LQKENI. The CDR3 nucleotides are TGTGCCAGCTCACCGGGGACTAGCGGGGTTGCCTACGAGCAGTACTTC. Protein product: CASSPGTSGVAYEQYF.

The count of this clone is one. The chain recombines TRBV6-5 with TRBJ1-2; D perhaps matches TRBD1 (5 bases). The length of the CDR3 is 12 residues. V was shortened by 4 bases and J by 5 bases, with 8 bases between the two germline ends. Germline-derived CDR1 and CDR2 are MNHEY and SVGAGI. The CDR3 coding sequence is TGTGCCAGCAGTTTGGACAAGTATGGCTACACCTTC. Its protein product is CASSLDKYGYTF.

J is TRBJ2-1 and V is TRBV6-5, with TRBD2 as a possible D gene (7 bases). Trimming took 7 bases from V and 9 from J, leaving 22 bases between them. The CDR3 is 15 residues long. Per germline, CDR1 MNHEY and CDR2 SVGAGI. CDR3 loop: CASTPQGRGPVEQFF. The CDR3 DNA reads TGTGCCAGCACCCCCCAGGGGCGGGGGCCCGTTGAGCAGTTCTTC.